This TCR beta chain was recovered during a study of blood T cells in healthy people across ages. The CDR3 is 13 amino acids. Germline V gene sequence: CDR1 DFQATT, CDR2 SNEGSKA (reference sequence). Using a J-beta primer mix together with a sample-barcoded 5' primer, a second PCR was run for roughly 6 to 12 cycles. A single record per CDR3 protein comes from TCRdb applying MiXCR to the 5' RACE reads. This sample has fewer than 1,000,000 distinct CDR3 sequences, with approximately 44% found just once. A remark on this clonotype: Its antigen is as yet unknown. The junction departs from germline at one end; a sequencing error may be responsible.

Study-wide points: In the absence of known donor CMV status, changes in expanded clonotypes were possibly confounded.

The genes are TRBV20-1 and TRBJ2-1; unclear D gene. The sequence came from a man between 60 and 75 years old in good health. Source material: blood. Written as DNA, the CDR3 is TGCAGTGCTAGATCCCCGGCAAACAATGATCAGTTCTTC. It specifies CSARSPANNDQFF.